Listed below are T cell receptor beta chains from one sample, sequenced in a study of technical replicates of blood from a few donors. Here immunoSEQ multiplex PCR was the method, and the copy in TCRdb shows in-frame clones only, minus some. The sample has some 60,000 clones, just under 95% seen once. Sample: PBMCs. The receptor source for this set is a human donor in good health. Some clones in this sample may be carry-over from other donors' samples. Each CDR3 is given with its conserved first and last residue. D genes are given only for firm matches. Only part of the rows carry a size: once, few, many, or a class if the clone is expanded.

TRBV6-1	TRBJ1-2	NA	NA	CASSVNIPRGYTF	TGTGCCAGCAGCGTAAACATTCCCCGTGGCTACACCTTC
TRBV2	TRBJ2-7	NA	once	CASSVLVLEQYF	TGTGCCAGCAGCGTTCTAGTGCTCGAGCAGTACTTC
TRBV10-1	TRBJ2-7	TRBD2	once	CASTPGGECTSSYEQYF	TGCGCCAGCACCCCGGGGGGGGAGTGCACCAGCTCCTACGAGCAGTACTTC
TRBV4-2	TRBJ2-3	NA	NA	CASSLVTGESTDTQYF	TGTGCCAGCAGCCTAGTCACCGGGGAAAGCACAGATACGCAGTATTTT
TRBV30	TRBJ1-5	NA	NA	CAWSGGLIGSNQPQHF	TGTGCCTGGAGTGGGGGACTGATAGGAAGCAATCAGCCCCAGCATTTT
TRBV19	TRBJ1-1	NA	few	CASSLSTVNTEAFF	TGTGCCAGTAGTCTCTCGACAGTGAACACTGAAGCTTTCTTT
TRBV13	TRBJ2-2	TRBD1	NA	CASSQTRGRELFF	TGTGCCAGCAGTCAAACCAGGGGGAGGGAGCTGTTTTTT
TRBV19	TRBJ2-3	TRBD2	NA	CASSLSGRTSTDTQYF	TGTGCCAGTAGTCTTAGCGGGAGGACTAGCACAGATACGCAGTATTTT
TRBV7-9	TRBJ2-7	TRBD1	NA	CASSLAGQGAREQYF	TGTGCCAGCAGCTTAGCGGGGCAGGGGGCGCGTGAGCAGTACTTC
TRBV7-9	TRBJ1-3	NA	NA	CASSTAPNLWGNTIYF	TGTGCCAGCAGCACAGCCCCGAACTTATGGGGAAACACCATATATTTT
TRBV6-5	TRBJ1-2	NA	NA	CASSRGYGYTF	TGTGCCAGCAGTCGGGGCTATGGCTACACCTTC
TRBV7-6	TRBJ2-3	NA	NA	CASSALTTDTQYF	TGTGCCAGCAGCGCCCTAACTACAGATACGCAGTATTTT
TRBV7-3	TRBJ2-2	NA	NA	CASSPGRRDNTGELFF	TGTGCCAGCAGCCCTGGGAGGCGGGACAACACCGGGGAGCTGTTTTTT
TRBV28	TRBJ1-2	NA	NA	CASNLDKSNYGYTF	TGTGCCAGCAATTTGGACAAGAGTAACTATGGCTACACCTTC
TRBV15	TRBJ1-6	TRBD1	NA	CATSREDRGNSPLHF	TGTGCCACCAGCAGAGAAGACAGGGGGAATTCACCCCTCCACTTT
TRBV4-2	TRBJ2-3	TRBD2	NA	CASSPGLEGGTQYF	TGTGCCAGCAGCCCGGGACTAGAGGGGGGTACGCAGTATTTT
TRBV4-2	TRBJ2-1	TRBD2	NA	CASSQDRGDYNEQFF	TGTGCCAGCAGCCAAGATCGGGGGGATTACAATGAGCAGTTCTTC
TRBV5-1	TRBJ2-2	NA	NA	CASSFGGVNTGELFF	TGCGCCAGCAGCTTTGGAGGGGTTAACACCGGGGAGCTGTTTTTT
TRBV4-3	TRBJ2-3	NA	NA	CASSQMSGSTDTQYF	TGCGCCAGCAGCCAAATGTCGGGTAGCACAGATACGCAGTATTTT
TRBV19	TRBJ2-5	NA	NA	CASSMYTGGGQETQYF	TGTGCCAGTAGTATGTATACAGGGGGAGGGCAAGAGACCCAGTACTTC
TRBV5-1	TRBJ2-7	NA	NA	CASLDWEEKEQYF	TGCGCCAGCCTAGACTGGGAGGAAAAAGAGCAGTACTTC
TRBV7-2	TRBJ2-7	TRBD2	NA	CASSRDYQTYEQYF	TGTGCCAGCAGCCGGGACTACCAAACCTACGAGCAGTACTTC
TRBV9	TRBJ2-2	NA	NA	CASSPDRMNTGELFF	TGTGCCAGCAGCCCAGACAGGATGAACACCGGGGAGCTGTTTTTT
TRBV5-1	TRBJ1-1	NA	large	CASSLGGGYTEAFF	TGCGCCAGCAGCTTGGGAGGGGGATACACTGAAGCTTTCTTT
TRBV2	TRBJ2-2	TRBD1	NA	CASRADRGRGTGELFF	TGTGCCAGCAGGGCAGACAGGGGGAGAGGGACCGGGGAGCTGTTTTTT
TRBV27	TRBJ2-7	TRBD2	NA	CASSSGAGGHEQYF	TGTGCCAGCAGCAGTGGGGCGGGGGGCCACGAGCAGTACTTC
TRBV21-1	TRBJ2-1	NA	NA	CASSALGTSGYNEQFF	TGTGCCAGCAGCGCCCTCGGGACTAGCGGTTACAATGAGCAGTTCTTC
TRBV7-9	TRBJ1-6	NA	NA	CASSSGGRSTYNSPLHF	TGTGCCAGCAGTTCTGGGGGGAGGAGCACCTATAATTCACCCCTCCACTTT
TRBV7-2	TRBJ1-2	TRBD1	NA	CASSLGQGAIYGYTF	TGTGCCAGCAGCTTAGGACAGGGGGCGATCTATGGCTACACCTTC
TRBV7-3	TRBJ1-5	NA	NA	CASSLKNRCCNQPQHF	TGTGCCAGCAGCTTAAAAAACAGGTGTTGCAATCAGCCCCAGCATTTT
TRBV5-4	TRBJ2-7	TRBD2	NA	CASSFAGGSYEQYF	TGTGCCAGCAGCTTCGCGGGAGGCTCCTACGAGCAGTACTTC
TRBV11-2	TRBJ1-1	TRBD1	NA	CASSSGQGNTEAFF	TGTGCCAGCAGCTCCGGACAGGGGAACACTGAAGCTTTCTTT
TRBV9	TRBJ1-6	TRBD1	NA	CASSPTGQTSSYNSPLHF	TGTGCCAGCAGCCCAACGGGACAGACGAGCTCCTATAATTCACCCCTCCACTTT
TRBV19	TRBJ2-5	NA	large	CASSMGAGEETQYF	TGTGCCAGTAGTATGGGGGCGGGGGAAGAGACCCAGTACTTC
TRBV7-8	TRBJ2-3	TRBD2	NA	CASSLGLAVSTDTQYF	TGTGCCAGCAGCTTGGGACTAGCGGTTTCCACAGATACGCAGTATTTT
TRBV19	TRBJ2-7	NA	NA	CASSPVGGNEQYF	TGTGCCAGTAGTCCCGTAGGAGGGAACGAGCAGTACTTC
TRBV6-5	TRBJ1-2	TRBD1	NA	CASSYRGQVVPYGYTF	TGTGCCAGCAGTTACAGGGGGCAGGTAGTACCTTATGGCTACACCTTC
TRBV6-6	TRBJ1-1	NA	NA	CASSYSRPGWNTEAFF	TGTGCCAGCAGTTACTCCAGGCCTGGGTGGAACACTGAAGCTTTCTTT
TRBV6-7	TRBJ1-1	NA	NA	CASSYRESSNTEAFF	TGTGCCAGCAGTTACCGGGAGAGCTCGAACACTGAAGCTTTCTTT
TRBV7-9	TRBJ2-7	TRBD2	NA	CASSLAAGSTYEQYF	TGTGCCAGCAGCCTGGCAGCGGGGAGTACCTACGAGCAGTACTTC
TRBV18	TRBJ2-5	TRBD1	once	CASSAGQAGLETQYF	TGTGCCAGCTCAGCGGGACAGGCGGGCTTAGAGACCCAGTACTTC
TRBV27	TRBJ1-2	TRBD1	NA	CASSLSMRGQGGYTF	TGTGCCAGCAGTTTATCGATGAGGGGACAGGGAGGCTACACCTTC
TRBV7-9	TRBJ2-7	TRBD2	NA	CASSPNRGLAGGQYF	TGTGCCAGCAGCCCGAATCGAGGACTAGCGGGCGGGCAGTACTTC
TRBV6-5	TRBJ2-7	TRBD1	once	CASSPQGALTYEQYF	TGTGCCAGCAGTCCACAGGGGGCGCTGACCTACGAGCAGTACTTC
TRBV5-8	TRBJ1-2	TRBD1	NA	CASSFDRGLGGYTF	TGTGCCAGCAGCTTTGACAGGGGATTGGGTGGCTACACCTTC
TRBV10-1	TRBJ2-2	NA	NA	CASSESGSTGELFF	TGCGCCAGCAGTGAGTCAGGGAGTACCGGGGAGCTGTTTTTT
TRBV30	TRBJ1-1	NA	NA	CAWSVRVGQAFF	TGTGCCTGGAGTGTGAGGGTCGGACAAGCTTTCTTT